This T cell receptor (beta chain) was observed in a study of CD8 T cells in ankylosing spondylitis. Study-level findings and limits: A TCR beta motif of about 8 highly homologous variants seemed to mark ankylosing spondylitis blood. Disease-linked clones bore a CD8+ phenotype, appearing relatively rarely in peripheral blood. Clones linked to disease were reported to show significant enrichment in matched ankylosing spondylitis synovial fluid. Earlier authors reported some of these motif variants in reactive arthritis synovial fluid and blood.

The authors made TCR beta libraries by quantitative 5'-RACE with molecular barcodes. TCRdb reprocessed the 5' RACE reads with MiXCR, giving one entry per CDR3 protein. The table has 400,000 to 450,000 distinct CDR3 sequences, 17% seen once. This clonotype has only a few counts. Its antigen is still unknown. The sample comprised blood, either unsorted or a sorted T cell fraction (not recorded which). The sequence was collected from a male donor with ankylosing spondylitis.

This chain's CDR3 is CASSGRTSTDTQYF. As DNA, the CDR3 is TGTGCCAGCAGCGGCAGGACTAGCACAGATACGCAGTATTTT. V and J are TRBV7-2 and TRBJ2-3, with D possibly TRBD2 on 5 matching bases. Looked up from germline, CDR1 is SGHTA and CDR2 is FQGNSA. There are 14 residues in the CDR3. Trimming left V 5 bases short and J 0 bases short, with 9 bases between.